The 23 T cell receptor beta chains in this list originate from one sample, sequenced in a study of Graves' ophthalmopathy and Graves' hyperthyroidism. Amplified material comprised TCR beta CDR3 regions derived from RNA transcripts. After a first-round RT-PCR with HTBI primers, a second-round multiplex PCR was run. Using its own MiXCR run on the multiplex PCR reads, TCRdb lists one record per CDR3 protein. The sample gives 400,000 or so distinct CDR3 sequences, approximately 15% of which show up once; around 7% is in the top ten. Sequenced: peripheral blood. All receptors derive from a woman younger than 30 with stable Graves' hyperthyroidism.

This clonotype was seen a few times. The chain has TRBV9 and TRBJ1-2; D might be TRBD1 (5 bases). V was pared by 0 bases and J by 0 bases, with 6 bases between. The CDR3 runs to 14 residues. Germline-derived CDR1 and CDR2 are SGDLS and YYNGEE. The CDR3 reads CASSVAGANYGYTF. The CDR3 nucleotides are TGTGCCAGCAGCGTAGCGGGGGCTAACTATGGCTACACCTTC.

The chain carries TRBV6-4 and TRBJ2-7; 10 positions agree with TRBD2. The germline V gene has CDR1 MRHNA and CDR2 SNTAGT. The junction had 8 bases not matched to a gene; V was cut back by 2 bases and J by 1 base. The length of the CDR3 is 17 residues. CDR3 loop: CASSDPGLAGESYEQYF. The CDR3 nucleotides are TGTGCCAGCAGTGACCCGGGTCTAGCGGGGGAGTCCTACGAGCAGTACTTC.

This clonotype was seen a handful of times. The V gene is TRBV5-6, the J gene TRBJ2-7; D call uncertain. Germline V CDR1 and CDR2: SGHDT, YYEEEE. Between the trimmed V and J ends, which lost 0 bases and 2 bases, there was a span of 9 bases. The CDR3 contains 14 residues. The DNA of the CDR3 is TGTGCCAGCAGCTTGGACCCAGCTACCTACGAGCAGTACTTC. It is translated as CASSLDPATYEQYF. The whole variable domain, filled in from reference TRBV5-6 and TRBJ2-7, reads DAGVTQSPTHLIKTRGQQVTLRCSPKSGHDTVSWYQQALGQGPQFIFQYYEEEERQRGNFPDRFSGHQFPNYSSELNVNALLLGDSALYLCASSLDPATYEQYFGPGTRLTVT.

This clonotype was counted at least ten times. The rearrangement joins TRBV20-1 to TRBJ2-7; D is ambiguous. The CDR3 length is 13 residues. Germline CDR1 DFQATT, CDR2 SNEGSKA (reference sequence). The V end lost 5 bases, the J end lost 0 bases, and 11 bases lay between the germline ends. CDR3 in DNA: TGCAGTGCTTCCCCCGACATCTCCTACGAGCAGTACTTC. This encodes CSASPDISYEQYF.

Many counts were recorded for this clonotype. This sequence joins TRBV19 and TRBJ1-2, with a possible D match to TRBD1 (6 bases). Trimming removed 3 bases at V and 6 bases at J, with 11 bases between. CDR3 length equals 13 residues. Looked up from germline, CDR1 is LNHDA and CDR2 is SQIVND (reference sequence). CDR3 sequence (DNA): TGTGCCAGTAGTATTCAGGGGTTTGATGGCTACACCTTC. Protein: CASSIQGFDGYTF. Together with reference TRBV19 and TRBJ1-2, the CDR3 gives the full variable domain: DGGITQSPKYLFRKEGQNVTLSCEQNLNHDAMYWYRQDPGQGLRLIYYSQIVNDFQKGDIAEGYSVSREKKESFPLTVTSAQKNPTAFYLCASSIQGFDGYTFGSGTRLTVV.

The genes are TRBV4-1 and TRBJ1-2; the D gene is possibly TRBD1 (5 bases). The length of the CDR3 is 15 residues. Germline V lookup: CDR1 MGHRA, CDR2 YSYEKL. The ends were cut back, 1 base at V and 4 bases at J, with 13 bases in the middle. The CDR3: CASSQAAGNAYGYTF. The CDR3, as DNA: TGCGCCAGCAGCCAAGCGGCAGGGAACGCCTATGGCTACACCTTC.

The chain has TRBV27 and TRBJ2-2; 8 bases align to TRBD2. Trimming took 6 bases from V and 6 from J; bases not matched to a gene: 12. The CDR3 runs to 16 residues. Germline CDR1 reads MNHEY; CDR2 reads SMNVEV (reference sequence). Here the CDR3 reads CASSPPGGGRSGELFF. DNA for the CDR3: TGTGCCAGCAGCCCTCCCGGGGGGGGGCGGTCCGGGGAGCTGTTTTTT.

This clonotype has just a few counts. The CDR3 protein is CASESGQGRTGELFF. The CDR3 DNA sequence: TGTGCCAGCGAGTCGGGACAGGGACGGACCGGGGAGCTGTTTTTT. V gene TRBV2 combines with J gene TRBJ2-2; 9 bases map to TRBD1. The ends lost 8 bases at V and 5 bases at J; junction bases unmatched: 9. The germline gives CDR1 SNHLY, CDR2 FYNNEI. CDR3 length equals 15 residues.

The J gene is TRBJ2-2, the V gene TRBV25-1, with D perhaps matching TRBD1 (5 bases). V shed 3 bases and J shed 1 base, with 15 bases lying between them. The CDR3 length is 17 residues. Germline CDR1 is MGHDK and CDR2 is SYGVNS. The CDR3 region is CASSDPHGRVNTGELFF. The CDR3 nucleotides are TGTGCCAGCAGTGACCCCCACGGCAGGGTGAACACCGGGGAGCTGTTTTTT.

The chain carries TRBV11-2 and TRBJ2-5, with D uncertain. Trimming removed 4 bases from V and 7 bases from J, with 7 bases in between. Germline-derived CDR1 and CDR2 are SGHAT and FQNNGV. This CDR3 region has 11 residues. Here the CDR3 reads CASSSVRTQYF. CDR3 nucleotides: TGTGCCAGCAGCTCGGTTCGGACCCAGTACTTC.

The sample holds many counts of this clonotype. The genes are TRBV7-3 and TRBJ1-2; no firm D call. The V end was cut by 1 base, the J end by 4 bases, with 10 bases between. The CDR3 has 14 amino acids. The germline V gene encodes CDR1 SGHTA and CDR2 FQGTGA. CDR3 coding DNA: TGTGCCAGCAGCTTAATGCCGGGAATCTATGGCTACACCTTC. Protein sequence: CASSLMPGIYGYTF.

This clonotype appeared many times. V usage is TRBV11-1 and J usage is TRBJ1-2; TRBD1 might be the D (6 bases). With 3 bases removed from V and 0 bases from J, the gap between germline ends came to 14 bases. Per the germline V gene, CDR1 is SGHAT and CDR2 is FQDESV (reference sequence). The CDR3 is 16 amino acids. The CDR3 spells CASSFIRDTTNYGYTF. The CDR3 DNA sequence: TGTGCCAGCAGCTTCATCCGGGACACCACTAACTATGGCTACACCTTC.

This clonotype was detected many times. This chain links TRBV6-2 or TRBV6-3 with TRBJ1-1, with D hard to call. Trimming pared 7 bases from V and 3 bases from J, leaving 9 bases between. This CDR3 region has 12 residues. Looked up from germline, CDR1 is MNHEY and CDR2 is SVGEGT. In DNA, the CDR3 is TGTGCCAGCACCCATGGGTACACTGAAGCTTTCTTT. This sequence encodes CASTHGYTEAFF.

This clonotype has a handful of counts. This CDR3 reads CASSFRGTGVQSSYNSPLHF. The CDR3 nucleotides read TGTGCCAGCAGCTTTAGGGGGACAGGGGTCCAAAGCTCCTATAATTCACCCCTCCACTTT. The chain carries TRBV5-6 and TRBJ1-6; 10 positions match TRBD1. This CDR3 is 20 amino acids long. The ends lost 2 bases at V and 0 bases at J; junction bases unmatched: 11. In germline, CDR1 is SGHDT, CDR2 YYEEEE.

This clonotype was counted ten times or more. V and J are TRBV11-3 and TRBJ1-2, with a weak D call TRBD1 (5 bases). Trimming cost V 4 bases and J 4 bases, with 19 bases left between them. The CDR3 spans 16 residues. Germline values: CDR1 SGHNT, CDR2 YENEEA. The CDR3 is CASSSSPQGRAYGYTF. In DNA, the CDR3 is TGTGCCAGCAGCTCTAGTCCCCAGGGACGGGCCTATGGCTACACCTTC.

This clonotype was counted between two and nine times. The V gene is TRBV11-2, the J gene TRBJ1-2; TRBD1 matches 8 bases. Trimming took 5 bases from V and 2 from J; bases not matched to a gene: 16. The CDR3 spans 18 residues. Germline CDR1 reads SGHAT; CDR2 reads FQNNGV. Here the CDR3 reads CASSPGGSSQRGNYGYTF. The CDR3 DNA reads as TGTGCCAGCAGCCCAGGGGGCAGCTCCCAGCGGGGAAACTATGGCTACACCTTC.

This clonotype was detected a few times. The V and J genes are TRBV11-1 and TRBJ2-7; the D is unclear. Germline CDR1 and CDR2: SGHAT and FQDESV (reference sequence). Trimming removed 2 bases from V and 3 bases from J, with 11 bases in between. The CDR3 is made up of 14 amino acids. The DNA for the CDR3 is TGTGCCAGCAGCTTACGCCAGCCCGGCTACGAGCAGTACTTC. Translation gives CASSLRQPGYEQYF.

Here the CDR3 reads CASSSPGDRGLFHEQYF. CDR3 in DNA: TGTGCCAGCAGTTCCCCGGGGGACAGGGGGCTTTTCCACGAGCAGTACTTC. The V call is TRBV28, the J call TRBJ2-7, with TRBD1 matching 12 bases. Germline V CDR1 and CDR2: MDHEN, SYDVKM. CDR3 size: 17 residues. V lost 4 bases and J lost 5; bases outside the gene matches: 12.

This clonotype has a count of ten or more. V is TRBV29-1 and J is TRBJ1-2, with D tentatively TRBD1 (5 bases). Germline V CDR1 and CDR2: SQVTM, ANQGSEA. V was shortened by 2 bases and J by 7 bases, with 11 bases between the two germline ends. The CDR3 consists of 12 residues. The CDR3 nucleotides are TGCAGCGTTGAAAAGGTGACAGCTGGCTACACCTTC. Its translation: CSVEKVTAGYTF.

This clonotype was seen at least ten times. The chain joins TRBV6-5 to TRBJ1-5; D is ambiguous. The CDR3 has 16 residues. Trimming removed 2 bases at V and 0 bases at J, with 11 bases between. Per germline, CDR1 MNHEY and CDR2 SVGAGI. CDR3 sequence reads: CASSYIGQYSNQPQHF. The CDR3 nucleotides read TGTGCCAGCAGTTACATTGGGCAGTATAGCAATCAGCCCCAGCATTTT.

Details on this clonotype: A much larger clone differs by one base, so this may be a read error. V gene TRBV19 combines with J gene TRBJ1-1; the D is unclear. Germline CDR1 reads LNHDA; CDR2 reads SQIVND (reference sequence). V was trimmed by 1 base and J by 5 bases, leaving 8 bases between them. The CDR3 runs 13 residues. The CDR3 bases are TGTGCCAGTAGTATAGTTCGCGATACTGAAGCTTTCTTT. Translated, it gives CASSIVRDTEAFF.

This clonotype was seen ten or more times. The chain joins TRBV24-1 to TRBJ1-5, with D uncertain. This CDR3 is 13 amino acids long. The ends were cut back, 7 bases at V and 0 bases at J, with 6 bases in the middle. CDR1 and CDR2 from the germline V gene are KGHDR and SFDVKD. The CDR3 is CATSLSSNQPQHF. As DNA, the CDR3 is TGTGCCACCAGCCTAAGTAGCAATCAGCCCCAGCATTTT.

This clonotype came up a few times. The chain is built from TRBV4-1 and TRBJ2-5; 15 positions match TRBD2. This CDR3 has 19 residues. Germline V CDR1 and CDR2: MGHRA, YSYEKL. Unmatched junction bases numbered 11, after V lost 4 bases and J lost 2 bases. This CDR3 is CASSPWSFGLAGGQETQYF. CDR3 DNA sequence: TGCGCCAGCAGCCCGTGGAGCTTTGGACTAGCGGGGGGGCAAGAGACCCAGTACTTC.